This T cell receptor beta chain was documented in a study of identical twins. Study-wide results and limits: Abundant beta clonotypes from cord blood had fewer insertions, unlike memory repertoires, which showed none.

TCRdb re-derived calls from the 5' RACE reads in MiXCR, one entry per CDR3 protein. Seen here are roughly 1,500,000 distinct CDR3 sequences, about 30% observed once, and the top ten hold around 0.25%. As concerns this clonotype: Its antigen is not known.

CDR1 and CDR2 (germline): SGHAT, FQNNGV. Germline trimming cut 5 bases from V and 2 bases from J; bases unmatched to any gene: 13. The CDR3 sequence is 18 residues long. Source material: cord blood. The gene calls are TRBV11-2 and TRBJ2-5, with TRBD1 identical over 11 bases. The TCR was taken from a newborn girl in good health. CDR3 sequence reads: CASSRDRGGSSTQETQYF. DNA for the CDR3: TGTGCCAGCAGCAGGGACAGGGGGGGCTCGTCCACGCAAGAGACCCAGTACTTC.